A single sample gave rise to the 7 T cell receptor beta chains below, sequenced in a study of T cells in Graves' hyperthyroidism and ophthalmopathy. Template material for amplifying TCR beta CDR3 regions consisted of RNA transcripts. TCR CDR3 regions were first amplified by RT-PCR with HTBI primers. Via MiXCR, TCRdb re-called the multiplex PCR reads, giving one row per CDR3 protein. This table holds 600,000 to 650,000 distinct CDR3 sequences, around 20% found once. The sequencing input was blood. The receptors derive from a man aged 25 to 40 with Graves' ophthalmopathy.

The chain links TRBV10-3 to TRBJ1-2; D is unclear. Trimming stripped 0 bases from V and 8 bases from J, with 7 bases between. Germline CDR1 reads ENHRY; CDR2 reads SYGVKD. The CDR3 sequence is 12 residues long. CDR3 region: CAISESADGYTF. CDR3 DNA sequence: TGTGCCATCAGTGAGTCAGCTGACGGCTACACCTTC.

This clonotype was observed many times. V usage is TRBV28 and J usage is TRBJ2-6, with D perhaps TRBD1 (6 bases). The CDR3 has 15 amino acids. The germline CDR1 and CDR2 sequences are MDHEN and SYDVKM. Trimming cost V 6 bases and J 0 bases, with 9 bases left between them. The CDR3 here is CASRGQSSGANVLTF. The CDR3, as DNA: TGTGCCAGCAGAGGACAGAGCTCTGGGGCCAACGTCCTGACTTTC.

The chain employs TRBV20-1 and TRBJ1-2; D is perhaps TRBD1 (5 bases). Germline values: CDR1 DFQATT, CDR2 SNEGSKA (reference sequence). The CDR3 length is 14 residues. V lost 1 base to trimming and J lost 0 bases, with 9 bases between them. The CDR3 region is CSARGQGANYGYTF. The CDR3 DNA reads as TGCAGTGCTAGAGGCCAGGGAGCTAACTATGGCTACACCTTC.

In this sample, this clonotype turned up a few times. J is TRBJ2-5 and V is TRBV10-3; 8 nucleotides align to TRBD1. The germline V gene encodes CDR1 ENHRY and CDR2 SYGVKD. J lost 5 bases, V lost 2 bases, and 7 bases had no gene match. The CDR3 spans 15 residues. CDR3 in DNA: TGTGCCATCAGTGAGGGACAGGGCGCCGTGGAGACCCAGTACTTC. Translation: CAISEGQGAVETQYF.

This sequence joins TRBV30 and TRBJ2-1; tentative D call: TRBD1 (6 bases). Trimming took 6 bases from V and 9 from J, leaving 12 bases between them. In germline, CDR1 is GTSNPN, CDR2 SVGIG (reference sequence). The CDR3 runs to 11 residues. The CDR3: CACQGMSEQFF. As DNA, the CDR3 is TGTGCCTGCCAGGGGATGAGTGAGCAGTTCTTC.

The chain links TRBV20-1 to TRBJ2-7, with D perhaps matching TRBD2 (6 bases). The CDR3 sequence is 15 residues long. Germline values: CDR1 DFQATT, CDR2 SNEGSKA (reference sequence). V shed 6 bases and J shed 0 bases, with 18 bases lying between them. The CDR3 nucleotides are TGCAGTGCGGCTGGGGTGCGGGGCCACTCCTACGAGCAGTACTTC. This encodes CSAAGVRGHSYEQYF.

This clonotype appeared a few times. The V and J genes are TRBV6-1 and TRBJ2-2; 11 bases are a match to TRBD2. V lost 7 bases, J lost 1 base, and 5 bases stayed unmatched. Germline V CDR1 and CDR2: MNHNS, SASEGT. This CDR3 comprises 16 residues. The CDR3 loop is CASKAGTSGNTGELFF. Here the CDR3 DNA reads TGTGCCAGCAAAGCCGGGACTAGCGGGAACACCGGGGAGCTGTTTTTT.